A single sample gave rise to the 27 T cell receptor beta chains below, sequenced in a study of cytomegalovirus exposure and HLA in healthy donors. Both 60 Vbeta primers and 13 Jbeta primers went into the PCR. Data came from immunoSEQ multiplex PCR; TCRdb stores just in-frame clones and leaves some out. This table holds 150,000 to 200,000 clones, around 80% found once. Sequencing was done on a sample of PBMCs. The source of these receptors is a young man in good health and CMV-seropositive.

The V and J genes are TRBV25-1 and TRBJ1-1; D ambiguous. The CDR3 is made up of 14 amino acids. The germline V gene has CDR1 MGHDK and CDR2 SYGVNS. V lost 1 base to trimming and J lost 5 bases, with 11 bases between them. The CDR3 protein is CASSESGSLTEAFF. CDR3 nucleotide sequence: TGTGCCAGCAGTGAATCAGGCAGTCTGACTGAAGCTTTCTTT.

The count of this clone is one. The chain is built from TRBV25-1 and TRBJ1-2, with a tentative D call TRBD1 (5 bases). The CDR3 has 14 residues. Trimming shortened V by 1 base and J by 7 bases, and 13 bases separated the two germline ends. Germline CDR1 and CDR2: MGHDK and SYGVNS. CDR3 nucleotides: TGTGCCAGCAGTGAATTTCGGCAGGGAGGTGGCTACACCTTC. Amino acids: CASSEFRQGGGYTF.

The rearrangement links TRBV5-1 to TRBJ2-1, with D perhaps TRBD2 (7 bases). The CDR3 consists of 15 residues. Germline V CDR1 and CDR2: SGHRS, YFSETQ. Trimming took 3 bases from V and 4 from J, leaving 14 bases between them. DNA of the CDR3: TGCGCCAGCAGCTGGGGGAGGGGGGATTACAATGAGCAGTTCTTC. Its translation: CASSWGRGDYNEQFF.

This chain links TRBV6-1 with TRBJ2-5, with D perhaps TRBD1 (6 bases). The CDR3 is made up of 13 amino acids. V lost 5 bases, J lost 3 bases, and 10 bases lay in between. CDR1 MNHNS and CDR2 SASEGT come from the germline V gene. The CDR3: CASSPRTEETQYF. The CDR3 nucleotides are TGTGCCAGCAGTCCTAGGACAGAAGAGACCCAGTACTTC.

This clone was picked up one time. This chain uses TRBV14 with TRBJ1-2; 8 nucleotides match TRBD1. There are 15 residues in the CDR3. V lost 4 bases to trimming and J lost 8 bases; unmatched junction nucleotides: 12. Germline V CDR1 and CDR2: SGHDN, FVKESK. The CDR3 region has the DNA TGTGCCAGCAGCCCAGACAGGGGTTCATCGTTGGGCTACACCTTC. The encoded protein is CASSPDRGSSLGYTF. Variable domain in full (rest from reference TRBV14 and TRBJ1-2): EAGVTQFPSHSVIEKGQTVTLRCDPISGHDNLYWYRRVMGKEIKFLLHFVKESKQDESGMPNNRFLAERTGGTYSTLKVQPAELEDSGVYFCASSPDRGSSLGYTFGSGTRLTVV.

V gene TRBV5-1 combines with J gene TRBJ2-7, with 7 bases identical to TRBD1. Per the germline V gene, CDR1 is SGHRS and CDR2 is YFSETQ. Trimming took 4 bases from V and 2 from J; bases not matched to a gene: 9. The CDR3 runs 15 residues. CDR3 loop: CASSEKDRSPYEQYF. The CDR3 nucleotides read TGCGCCAGCAGCGAGAAGGACAGGTCCCCCTACGAGCAGTACTTC.

DNA for the CDR3: TGTGCCAGCAGTTACACAGCGGGGAAAGATACGCAGTATTTT. Encoded protein: CASSYTAGKDTQYF. The chain carries TRBV6-5 and TRBJ2-3; 7 nucleotides line up with TRBD2. The CDR3 has 14 residues. The ends lost 2 bases at V and 5 bases at J; junction bases unmatched: 4. The V gene's germline CDR1 is MNHEY and CDR2 SVGAGI.

The V call is TRBV4-1, the J call TRBJ2-2; 13 positions agree with TRBD2. V was pared by 6 bases and J by 3 bases, with 4 bases of the junction left unmatched. This CDR3 has 16 amino acids. CDR1 and CDR2 from the germline V gene are MGHRA and YSYEKL. CDR3 region: CASRPTSGRDTGELFF. CDR3 nucleotides: TGCGCCAGCAGGCCAACTAGCGGGAGGGACACCGGGGAGCTGTTTTTT.

The genes are TRBV6-5 and TRBJ1-2; the D gene is possibly TRBD1 (5 bases). The CDR3 is 14 residues long. Germline lookup yields CDR1 MNHEY and CDR2 SVGAGI. V was pared by 10 bases and J by 4 bases, with 19 bases between. The CDR3 sequence: CATTVNQGGYGYTF. CDR3 nucleotide sequence: TGTGCCACGACCGTGAATCAGGGTGGCTATGGCTACACCTTC.

Comment on this clone: Other DNA variants within this sample encode the same CDR3. The chain recombines TRBV10-3 with TRBJ1-1; D is unclear. CDR3 length: 11 residues. Trimming pared 11 bases from V and 7 bases from J, leaving 14 bases between. The germline gives CDR1 ENHRY, CDR2 SYGVKD. This CDR3 reads CAAARDSEAFF. CDR3 nucleotides: TGTGCCGCAGCACGGGATAGTGAAGCTTTCTTT.

V usage is TRBV5-1 and J usage is TRBJ2-7, with TRBD1 matching over 9 bases. Germline values: CDR1 SGHRS, CDR2 YFSETQ. The CDR3 sequence is 14 residues long. V lost 4 bases and J lost 5; bases outside the gene matches: 7. In DNA form, the CDR3 reads TGCGCCAGCAGCCAAGGGACAGGGAAACACGAGCAGTACTTC. Its protein is CASSQGTGKHEQYF. Combining the CDR3 with reference TRBV5-1 and TRBJ2-7 gives the whole variable domain KAGVTQTPRYLIKTRGQQVTLSCSPISGHRSVSWYQQTPGQGLQFLFEYFSETQRNKGNFPGRFSGRQFSNSRSEMNVSTLELGDSALYLCASSQGTGKHEQYFGPGTRLTVT.

The chain employs TRBV19 and TRBJ1-2; D perhaps matches TRBD1 (5 bases). Germline CDR1 reads LNHDA; CDR2 reads SQIVND (reference sequence). The V gene lost 7 bases and the J gene lost 2 bases, with 14 bases spanning the gap. CDR3 length equals 14 residues. In nucleotides, the CDR3 is TGTGCCAGTATGGGGCCCGGAGGGAACTATGGCTACACCTTC. Its translation: CASMGPGGNYGYTF. Based on the CDR3 plus reference TRBV19 and TRBJ1-2, the full variable domain is DGGITQSPKYLFRKEGQNVTLSCEQNLNHDAMYWYRQDPGQGLRLIYYSQIVNDFQKGDIAEGYSVSREKKESFPLTVTSAQKNPTAFYLCASMGPGGNYGYTFGSGTRLTVV.

This clone was recorded a few times. The chain carries TRBV6-5 and TRBJ1-2; the D is unclear. V was trimmed by 8 bases and J by 4 bases, leaving 11 bases between them. Germline CDR1 and CDR2: MNHEY and SVGAGI. CDR3 length: 12 residues. The CDR3 nucleotides are TGTGCCAGCGGCGGAACGGGCTATGGCTACACCTTC. It encodes CASGGTGYGYTF.

This clone was seen only a few times. This chain connects TRBV2 to TRBJ1-5; TRBD1 matches at 8 bases. From germline, CDR1 is SNHLY and CDR2 FYNNEI. The CDR3 totals 15 residues. V shed 2 bases and J 7 bases; nucleotides not matched to a gene: 7. The CDR3, as DNA: TGTGCCAGCAGTGAAAGGGTCCAGGGGGCGCAGCCCCAGCATTTT. Protein product: CASSERVQGAQPQHF.

The chain carries TRBV4-1 and TRBJ2-7, with D unresolved. The CDR3 runs 13 residues. V was cut by 1 base and J by 4 bases, with 8 bases left in between. Germline CDR1 MGHRA, CDR2 YSYEKL. For the CDR3, the DNA is TGCGCCAGCAGCCAAGCTCTGCTATACGAGCAGTACTTC. Amino acids: CASSQALLYEQYF.

This clone was seen only a few times. The CDR3 here is CASSLIQASPLHF. Here the CDR3 DNA reads TGTGCCAGCAGCTTAATACAGGCTTCACCCCTCCACTTT. V gene TRBV11-1 combines with J gene TRBJ1-6; D perhaps matches TRBD1 (5 bases). V was clipped by 2 bases and J by 9 bases, with 8 bases between them. CDR1 is SGHAT, CDR2 FQDESV, per germline (reference sequence). The CDR3 has 13 amino acids.

The chain employs TRBV11-2 and TRBJ2-5; D call uncertain. V dropped 0 bases and J dropped 4 bases, with 21 bases sitting between them. This CDR3 has 18 amino acids. CDR1 SGHAT and CDR2 FQNNGV come from the germline V gene. The chain's CDR3 is CASSLDPYQVLPAETQYF. The CDR3 region has the DNA TGTGCCAGCAGCTTAGATCCCTATCAGGTCCTACCAGCAGAGACCCAGTACTTC.

The chain has TRBV25-1 and TRBJ2-7; 9 nucleotides align to TRBD1. J lost 5 bases, V lost 10 bases, and 9 bases had no gene match. This CDR3 has 13 residues. The germline V gene has CDR1 MGHDK and CDR2 SYGVNS. CDR3 in DNA: TGTGCCAACGAGGACAGGGGCAGCGACGAGCAGTACTTC. It specifies CANEDRGSDEQYF.

This clone was seen once. Sequence at one end of the junction differs from germline and may be a read error. The chain has TRBV2 and TRBJ2-7; 8 bases match TRBD2. The CDR3 contains 21 residues. The germline V gene encodes CDR1 SNHLY and CDR2 FYNNEI. CDR3 sequence: CAGSVPDQTGTSHYGSYEQYF. The CDR3 DNA reads TGTGCCGGCAGCGTCCCCGATCAAACCGGGACTAGTCATTACGGGAGCTACGAGCAGTACTTC.

The chain links TRBV9 to TRBJ1-2; TRBD1 matches at 9 bases. The CDR3 length is 12 residues. Trimming took 6 bases from V and 5 from J; bases not matched to a gene: 2. The V gene's germline CDR1 is SGDLS and CDR2 YYNGEE. The CDR3 region is CASIGQGYGYTF. The CDR3 DNA sequence: TGTGCCAGCATCGGACAGGGGTATGGCTACACCTTC.

This chain connects TRBV19 to TRBJ2-7; 14 bases are a match to TRBD2. Germline CDR1 and CDR2: LNHDA and SQIVND (reference sequence). Trimming took 6 bases from V and 4 from J; bases not matched to a gene: 5. The CDR3 is 15 amino acids. The CDR3 DNA follows: TGTGCCAGTAGCCTTGGGACTAGCGGGGGATACGAGCAGTACTTC. This encodes CASSLGTSGGYEQYF.

CDR3 residues: CASSHAGLENSEKLFF. CDR3 bases: TGTGCCAGCAGCCATGCGGGTTTGGAGAATTCGGAAAAACTGTTTTTT. The V call is TRBV4-2, the J call TRBJ1-4; D is unclear. V lost 3 bases, J lost 8 bases, and 19 bases lay in between. Germline loops: CDR1 LGHNA, CDR2 YNFKEQ. The CDR3 runs 16 residues.

The V and J genes are TRBV2 and TRBJ2-4; 7 bases line up with TRBD1. The germline gives CDR1 SNHLY, CDR2 FYNNEI. This CDR3 has 15 amino acids. V lost 5 bases to trimming and J lost 0 bases; unmatched junction nucleotides: 4. CDR3 nucleotides: TGTGCCAGCAGTCTGGACAGGCTAGCCAAAAACATTCAGTACTTC. Protein: CASSLDRLAKNIQYF.

As to this clone: In the same sample, other DNA sequences code for this CDR3. The gene calls are TRBV5-6 and TRBJ2-2; 9 bases align to TRBD1. The CDR3 sequence is 15 residues long. V trimming: 5 bases; J trimming: 6 bases; junction bases outside the gene matches: 8. Germline assignment: CDR1 SGHDT and CDR2 YYEEEE. The CDR3 DNA reads as TGTGCCAGCAGAACTCGGGACAGGGAGGCCGGGGAGCTGTTTTTT. This sequence encodes CASRTRDREAGELFF.

The chain recombines TRBV9 with TRBJ1-2; weak D call: TRBD1 (6 bases). V shed 3 bases and J shed 4 bases, with 13 bases lying between them. Germline V gene sequence: CDR1 SGDLS, CDR2 YYNGEE. The CDR3 extends over 14 amino acids. The DNA for the CDR3 is TGTGCCAGCAGCGCTCAACAGGGAATCTATGGCTACACCTTC. Amino acid sequence: CASSAQQGIYGYTF.

The chain carries TRBV9 and TRBJ2-3; TRBD1 matches 7 bases. After removal of 3 bases from V and 1 base from J, the junction contained 5 bases not matched to a gene. The CDR3 spans 15 residues. Germline loops: CDR1 SGDLS, CDR2 YYNGEE. The CDR3, as DNA: TGTGCCAGCAGCGCCCGACAGGGTGGCACAGATACGCAGTATTTT. It specifies CASSARQGGTDTQYF.

The rearrangement uses TRBV4-3 and TRBJ2-1; 8 bases line up with TRBD1. The CDR3 length is 15 residues. Germline V lookup: CDR1 LGHNA, CDR2 YSLEER. The trim removed 6 bases at V and 0 bases at J, leaving 4 bases unmatched. CDR3 in amino acids: CASRGGQDSYNEQFF. Here the CDR3 DNA reads TGCGCCAGCAGGGGGGGACAGGACTCCTACAATGAGCAGTTCTTC.